Sequencing of this T cell receptor (beta chain) was carried out in a study of Graves' ophthalmopathy and Graves' hyperthyroidism. This clonotype has just a few counts. The CDR3 runs to 13 residues. With V trimmed by 7 bases and J by 7 bases, 8 bases remained unmatched. The germline CDR1 and CDR2 sequences are MNHEY and SVGAGI. Amplifying from RNA transcripts, the study obtained TCR beta CDR3 regions. HTBI primers were employed in first-round RT-PCR, then a second-round multiplex PCR followed. TCRdb re-called the multiplex PCR reads through MiXCR, storing one row per CDR3 protein. The sample has 260,000 or so distinct CDR3 sequences, around 45% seen once. Each donor who had ophthalmopathy showed moderate-to-severe activity, a CAS of ≥3, a NOSPECS of ≥4, and a duration under 3 months.

This TCR was recovered from an adult man with Graves' ophthalmopathy. The chain employs TRBV6-5 and TRBJ2-7; TRBD1 matches at 9 bases. Source material: peripheral blood. CDR3: CASIRTGVREQYF. CDR3 DNA: TGTGCCAGCATCAGGACAGGGGTTAGGGAGCAGTACTTC.